The 22 T cell receptor beta chains below were found in one sample sequenced in a study of blood T cell repertoires in COVID-19 (dated by TCRdb to about 2020). Receptors were amplified or captured by the immunoSEQ multiplex PCR assay. TCRdb re-hosts the immuneACCESS table, in-frame sequences only. Its copies lack some clones; in the studies checked, an unresolved V gene accounts for under half of them, and the cause for the rest is not known. The sample records more than 80,000 clones, around three quarters of which are singletons. The leading ten clones occupy around 23% of the sample. Material: peripheral blood. Every receptor here comes from a woman in her fifties or sixties in a cohort sampled during active or convalescent COVID-19.

The chain carries TRBV25-1 and TRBJ2-7; 7 positions match TRBD2. The germline CDR1 and CDR2 sequences are MGHDK and SYGVNS. V was clipped by 2 bases and J by 0 bases; unmatched bases: 4. This CDR3 spans 15 amino acids. CDR3 nucleotides: TGTGCCAGCAGTGAAATGGGGGGGTTCTCCTACGAGCAGTACTTC. It translates to CASSEMGGFSYEQYF.

V usage is TRBV29-1 and J usage is TRBJ1-5, with D tentatively TRBD1 (5 bases). The CDR3 has 14 residues. V lost 4 bases and J lost 0, with 10 bases in between. Germline-derived CDR1 and CDR2 are SQVTM and ANQGSEA. CDR3 protein: CSVATANSNQPQHF. The CDR3 DNA is TGCAGCGTTGCGACAGCTAATAGCAATCAGCCCCAGCATTTT. The full variable domain, with the rest looked up from reference TRBV29-1 and TRBJ1-5, is SAVISQKPSRDICQRGTSLTIQCQVDSQVTMMFWYRQQPGQSLTLIATANQGSEATYESGFVIDKFPISRPNLTFSTLTVSNMSPEDSSIYLCSVATANSNQPQHFGDGTRLSIL.

In its sample, this clone was seen once. V gene TRBV3-1 (or the pseudogene TRBV3-2) combines with J gene TRBJ2-3; 12 positions match TRBD2. The length of the CDR3 is 18 residues. Per the germline V gene, CDR1 is LGHDT and CDR2 is YNNKEL (reference sequence). Trimming removed 4 bases from V and 3 bases from J; junction bases left unmatched: 11. CDR3 nucleotides: TGTGCCAGCAGCCTATCGGGACTAGCGGGCCCATGGACAGATACGCAGTATTTT. Protein sequence: CASSLSGLAGPWTDTQYF.

The sample holds one count of this clone. The rearrangement uses TRBV3-1 (or the pseudogene TRBV3-2) and TRBJ1-4; TRBD1 agrees at 9 bases. Germline V gives CDR1 LGHDT, CDR2 YNNKEL (reference sequence). The CDR3 extends over 16 amino acids. The V gene end was trimmed by 4 bases and the J gene end by 7 bases; junction bases not matched to a gene: 10. The DNA of the CDR3 is TGTGCCAGCAGCCCAAACCCGGGACAGGGCTTTGAAAAACTGTTTTTT. Its protein product is CASSPNPGQGFEKLFF.

V and J are TRBV20-1 and TRBJ1-5, with 7 bases matching TRBD1. V shed 3 bases, J shed 0 bases, and the junction held 8 bases outside the gene matches. Germline V gene data show CDR1 as DFQATT and CDR2 as SNEGSKA (reference sequence). This CDR3 is built from 16 residues. The CDR3 loop reads CSASETGLHSNQPQHF. The DNA for the CDR3 is TGCAGTGCTAGTGAGACAGGGCTTCATAGCAATCAGCCCCAGCATTTT.

This chain connects TRBV6-6 to TRBJ1-1, with TRBD1 matching over 8 bases. The germline gives CDR1 MNHNY, CDR2 SVGAGI (reference sequence). V was clipped by 6 bases and J by 1 base; unmatched bases: 4. The CDR3 has 14 residues. CDR3 coding DNA: TGTGCCAGCAGGGACAGGGACGCGAACACTGAAGCTTTCTTT. Amino acid sequence: CASRDRDANTEAFF.

The V call is TRBV3-1 (or the pseudogene TRBV3-2), the J call TRBJ1-5; D gene unclear. The CDR3 covers 14 residues. V was cut by 3 bases and J by 7 bases, with 13 bases left in between. CDR1 LGHDT and CDR2 YNNKEL come from the germline V gene (reference sequence). CDR3 sequence: CASSQTFGDQPQHF. The CDR3 DNA reads as TGTGCCAGCAGCCAGACGTTTGGAGACCAGCCCCAGCATTTT.

This chain links TRBV9 with TRBJ2-7; possibly TRBD1 for D (5 bases). The germline V gene has CDR1 SGDLS and CDR2 YYNGEE. The CDR3 loop spans 13 amino acids. The ends were cut back, 4 bases at V and 6 bases at J, with 14 bases in the middle. In DNA form, the CDR3 reads TGTGCCAGCAGCCCCCAAGGGGTAGGCGAGCAGTACTTC. Translated, it gives CASSPQGVGEQYF. Based on the CDR3 plus reference TRBV9 and TRBJ2-7, the full variable domain is DSGVTQTPKHLITATGQRVTLRCSPRSGDLSVYWYQQSLDQGLQFLIQYYNGEERAKGNILERFSAQQFPDLHSELNLSSLELGDSALYFCASSPQGVGEQYFGPGTRLTVT.

This clone was seen a handful of times. The chain has TRBV9 and TRBJ1-1; no reliable D call. The CDR3 consists of 13 residues. Germline CDR1 reads SGDLS; CDR2 reads YYNGEE. Trimming took 0 bases from V and 5 from J, leaving 8 bases between them. The CDR3 here is CASSVAIGTEAFF. CDR3 DNA: TGTGCCAGCAGCGTAGCCATCGGGACTGAAGCTTTCTTT. The complete variable domain, with remaining parts taken from reference TRBV9 and TRBJ1-1, reads DSGVTQTPKHLITATGQRVTLRCSPRSGDLSVYWYQQSLDQGLQFLIQYYNGEERAKGNILERFSAQQFPDLHSELNLSSLELGDSALYFCASSVAIGTEAFFGQGTRLTVV.

The chain uses TRBV21-1 and TRBJ1-2; the table's D gene call, TRBD1, was not cross checked with the DNA. TRBV21-1 has pseudogene status. CDR3 length: 16 residues. The CDR3 protein is CASSTPTDTHNYGYTF. DNA for the CDR3: TGTGCCAGCAGCACCCCGACAGATACCCATAACTATGGCTACACCTTC.

This chain links TRBV12-5 with TRBJ2-3, with D tentatively TRBD2 (7 bases). Trimming took 6 bases from V and 11 from J, leaving 15 bases between them. Per the germline V gene, CDR1 is LGHNT and CDR2 is FRNRAP. The length of the CDR3 is 12 residues. CDR3: CASGAWGGKQYF. CDR3 DNA sequence: TGTGCTAGTGGGGCATGGGGGGGCAAGCAGTATTTT.

This chain connects TRBV25-1 to TRBJ1-1, with 7 bases aligning to TRBD1. This CDR3 has 15 amino acids. Germline-derived CDR1 and CDR2 are MGHDK and SYGVNS. V shed 6 bases, J shed 2 bases, and the junction held 9 bases outside the gene matches. CDR3 sequence: CASRETGTDNTEAFF. In DNA form, the CDR3 reads TGTGCCAGCAGGGAGACCGGGACAGATAACACTGAAGCTTTCTTT.

The gene calls are TRBV7-6 and TRBJ1-5, with D perhaps TRBD1 (5 bases). The length of the CDR3 is 15 residues. V was pared by 5 bases and J by 4 bases, with 15 bases between. Germline CDR1 SGHVS, CDR2 FNYEAQ. In DNA, the CDR3 is TGTGCCAGCAGCCCTAAGGGGAGGGGTAATCAGCCCCAGCATTTT. It specifies CASSPKGRGNQPQHF.

The gene calls are TRBV6-2 or TRBV6-3 and TRBJ2-7; 10 bases agree with TRBD1. V lost 5 bases, J lost 5 bases, and 15 bases stayed unmatched. The CDR3 is made up of 17 amino acids. Germline V gene data show CDR1 as MNHEY and CDR2 as SVGEGT. The CDR3 DNA reads TGTGCCAGCAGTCCCGGGACAGGGGTCCCCTTTGGGCACGAGCAGTACTTC. It is translated as CASSPGTGVPFGHEQYF.

This chain joins TRBV6-6 and TRBJ1-1; 10 bases are shared with TRBD1. This CDR3 has 14 residues. V gave up 5 bases and J gave up 4 bases; unmatched junction bases: 4. Per germline, CDR1 MNHNY and CDR2 SVGAGI (reference sequence). For the CDR3, the DNA is TGTGCCAGCAGTAAACGGACAGGGGGCACTGAAGCTTTCTTT. Its translation is CASSKRTGGTEAFF.

The genes are TRBV18 and TRBJ1-4; the match to TRBD1 covers 11 bases. V trimming: 0 bases; J trimming: 7 bases; junction bases outside the gene matches: 4. Germline CDR1 reads KGHSH; CDR2 reads LQKENI. The CDR3 totals 16 residues. CDR3 protein: CASSPPGQGVREKLFF. CDR3 in DNA: TGTGCCAGCTCACCACCGGGACAGGGGGTTCGTGAAAAACTGTTTTTT.

The chain recombines TRBV2 with TRBJ2-5; 10 nucleotides line up with TRBD1. Germline lookup yields CDR1 SNHLY and CDR2 FYNNEI. V dropped 4 bases and J dropped 3; count of bases not matched to a gene: 11. This CDR3 is built from 17 residues. Written as DNA, the CDR3 is TGTGCCAGCAGTGTACTGACAGGGGGCACGGTTGAAGAGACCCAGTACTTC. It is translated as CASSVLTGGTVEETQYF.

The J gene is TRBJ2-1, the V gene TRBV3-1 (or the pseudogene TRBV3-2), with D possibly being TRBD1 (6 bases). CDR3 size: 13 residues. V dropped 0 bases and J dropped 8 bases, with 8 bases sitting between them. Per germline, CDR1 LGHDT and CDR2 YNNKEL (reference sequence). The CDR3 nucleotides are TGTGCCAGCAGCCAAGAGCCAGGGGATGAGCAGTTCTTC. This sequence encodes CASSQEPGDEQFF.

The rearrangement joins TRBV3-1 (or the pseudogene TRBV3-2) to TRBJ2-2; 8 positions match TRBD2. Trimming cost V 4 bases and J 9 bases; bases outside gene matches: 7. Germline assignment: CDR1 LGHDT and CDR2 YNNKEL (reference sequence). CDR3 length: 14 residues. CDR3 in amino acids: CASSRRTSFRELFF. DNA for the CDR3: TGTGCCAGCAGCCGCAGGACTAGCTTCCGGGAGCTGTTTTTT.

In DNA, the CDR3 is TGTGCCAGCAGCTTGGTTTCCGCGATCTATGGCTACACCTTC. It is translated as CASSLVSAIYGYTF. V gene TRBV5-6 combines with J gene TRBJ1-2, with D uncertain. This CDR3 is 14 amino acids long. CDR1 and CDR2 from the germline V gene are SGHDT and YYEEEE. V lost 0 bases and J lost 4, with 10 bases in between.

This rearrangement joins TRBV15 to TRBJ2-1; 7 nucleotides match TRBD1. The CDR3 has 19 residues. V lost 4 bases, J lost 0 bases, and 15 bases stayed unmatched. Germline CDR1 LNHNV, CDR2 YYDKDF (reference sequence). The CDR3 reads CATSKGPGGTASSYNEQFF. CDR3 nucleotide sequence: TGTGCCACCAGCAAGGGCCCAGGGGGTACGGCCAGCTCCTACAATGAGCAGTTCTTC.

The DNA for the CDR3 is TGTGCCAGCAGTCCAAGACAGGGCGCGGGGCACAACTATGGCTACACCTTC. It codes for CASSPRQGAGHNYGYTF. The chain employs TRBV6-2 or TRBV6-3 and TRBJ1-2; 7 nucleotides match TRBD1. The J segment lost 2 bases and the V segment lost 5 bases, leaving 14 bases of the junction unmatched. The CDR3 sequence is 17 residues long. Germline lookup yields CDR1 MNHEY and CDR2 SVGEGT.